Listed below are T cell receptor beta chains from one sample, sequenced in a study of PD-1 blockade in classical Hodgkin lymphoma. Libraries were prepared by immunoSEQ multiplex PCR; TCRdb keeps only in-frame clonotypes and omits some of them. The data contain more than 140,000 clones, about 81% of them singletons. The sample in question was peripheral blood mononuclear cells (PBMCs), obtained before the second cycle of nivolumab. Every receptor here comes from a human donor with classical Hodgkin lymphoma. Both conserved end residues are part of each CDR3. Each record gives: V gene, D gene, J gene, clone size, CDR3 protein, CDR3 DNA. A D gene is named only where the DNA matches it firmly. The listing skips clone size in some rows; elsewhere it reads once, few, many or a size class.

V: TRBV28
D: TRBD1
J: TRBJ2-1
size: NA
CDR3: CASRGPGQGERRNEQFF
DNA: TGTGCCAGCAGGGGCCCGGGACAGGGAGAGAGGAGGAATGAGCAGTTCTTC

V: TRBV5-1
D: NA
J: TRBJ2-5
size: NA
CDR3: CASRPTPGVETQYF
DNA: TGCGCCAGCAGGCCCACTCCCGGGGTAGAGACCCAGTACTTC

V: TRBV14
D: NA
J: TRBJ2-5
size: NA
CDR3: CASSQDRGWETQYF
DNA: TGTGCCAGCAGCCAAGACAGGGGTTGGGAGACCCAGTACTTC

V: TRBV2
D: NA
J: TRBJ2-5
size: once
CDR3: CASSKDVGETQYF
DNA: TGTGCCAGCAGTAAAGACGTGGGGGAGACCCAGTACTTC

V: TRBV19
D: NA
J: TRBJ1-3
size: few
CDR3: CASKGTVGNTIYF
DNA: TGTGCCAGTAAAGGGACCGTTGGAAACACCATATATTTT

V: TRBV6-5
D: NA
J: TRBJ2-3
size: NA
CDR3: CASSYSPGYPDTQYF
DNA: TGTGCCAGCAGTTACTCTCCCGGGTACCCAGATACGCAGTATTTT

V: TRBV9
D: NA
J: TRBJ1-1
size: NA
CDR3: CASSVMVPGGTEAFF
DNA: TGTGCCAGCAGCGTAATGGTGCCGGGGGGGACTGAAGCTTTCTTT

V: TRBV6-4
D: NA
J: TRBJ2-1
size: NA
CDR3: CASSDGRGEQFF
DNA: TGTGCCAGCAGTGACGGGAGGGGGGAGCAGTTCTTC

V: TRBV5-8
D: NA
J: TRBJ2-7
size: NA
CDR3: CASSSARGFTYEQYF
DNA: TGTGCCAGCAGCAGTGCACGGGGTTTCACCTACGAGCAGTACTTC

V: TRBV5-1
D: NA
J: TRBJ1-2
size: NA
CDR3: CASSLTGTNYGYTF
DNA: TGTGCCAGCAGCTTAACAGGAACTAACTATGGCTACACCTTC

V: TRBV13
D: NA
J: TRBJ2-2
size: few
CDR3: CASSLEGRNTGELFF
DNA: TGTGCCAGCAGCTTAGAGGGCAGGAACACCGGGGAGCTGTTTTTT

V: TRBV18
D: TRBD1
J: TRBJ2-1
size: few
CDR3: CASSPPRDRSYNEQFF
DNA: TGTGCCAGCTCACCGCCTCGGGACAGGTCCTACAATGAGCAGTTCTTC

V: TRBV19
D: NA
J: TRBJ2-3
size: NA
CDR3: CASSSEDFDTQYF
DNA: TGTGCCAGTAGTAGTGAGGACTTCGATACGCAGTATTTT

V: TRBV7-3
D: NA
J: TRBJ1-1
size: NA
CDR3: CASSHSSDTHTEAFF
DNA: TGTGCCAGCAGCCATTCTAGCGACACCCACACTGAAGCTTTCTTT

V: TRBV6-5
D: NA
J: TRBJ2-7
size: NA
CDR3: CASSYSNEQYF
DNA: TGTGCCAGCAGTTACTCGAACGAGCAGTACTTC

V: TRBV7-7
D: NA
J: TRBJ2-3
size: NA
CDR3: CASSLAPGFTDTQYF
DNA: TGTGCTAGCAGCTTAGCCCCGGGGTTCACAGATACGCAGTATTTT

V: TRBV15
D: NA
J: TRBJ1-3
size: NA
CDR3: CATSRFSGTSGNTIYF
DNA: TGTGCCACCAGCAGATTTTCGGGGACTTCTGGAAACACCATATATTTT

V: TRBV7-2
D: NA
J: TRBJ1-2
size: NA
CDR3: CASSLAQGSYGYTF
DNA: TGTGCCAGCAGCTTAGCACAGGGTAGCTATGGCTACACCTTC

V: TRBV5-4
D: TRBD1
J: TRBJ2-7
size: NA
CDR3: CASSYGQVYEQYF
DNA: TGTGCCAGCAGCTATGGACAGGTCTACGAGCAGTACTTC

V: TRBV2
D: NA
J: TRBJ1-4
size: few
CDR3: CASSELFIPNNEKLFF
DNA: TGTGCCAGCAGTGAGCTGTTCATCCCCAATAATGAAAAACTGTTTTTT

V: TRBV19
D: NA
J: TRBJ1-2
size: many
CDR3: CASSPGPSGYGYTF
DNA: TGTGCCAGTAGTCCAGGACCAAGCGGCTATGGCTACACCTTC

V: TRBV18
D: NA
J: TRBJ1-3
size: NA
CDR3: CASTPAQGSSGNTVYF
DNA: TGTGCCAGCACACCCGCCCAGGGCAGCTCTGGAAACACCGTATATTTT

V: TRBV5-1
D: TRBD2
J: TRBJ2-3
size: NA
CDR3: CASSSISGRGTDTQYF
DNA: TGCGCCAGCAGCTCCATTAGCGGGCGAGGCACAGATACGCAGTATTTT

V: TRBV4-3
D: TRBD1
J: TRBJ2-5
size: few
CDR3: CASSQAHTGVETQYF
DNA: TGCGCCAGCAGCCAAGCCCACACAGGGGTGGAGACCCAGTACTTC

V: TRBV11-3
D: TRBD2
J: TRBJ2-3
size: NA
CDR3: CATRELAGDRADTQYF
DNA: TGTGCCACAAGGGAACTAGCGGGGGATCGGGCAGATACGCAGTATTTT

V: TRBV10-3
D: NA
J: TRBJ2-5
size: NA
CDR3: CAISARDQETQYF
DNA: TGTGCCATCAGTGCAAGGGATCAGGAGACCCAGTACTTC

V: TRBV7-9
D: NA
J: TRBJ1-4
size: NA
CDR3: CASSLGIPPREKLFF
DNA: TGTGCCAGCAGCTTAGGGATCCCACCGAGGGAAAAACTGTTTTTT

V: TRBV13
D: NA
J: TRBJ2-7
size: NA
CDR3: CASSRRTVHYEQYF
DNA: TGTGCCAGCAGCCGCCGGACAGTACACTACGAGCAGTACTTC

V: TRBV6-6
D: TRBD2
J: TRBJ2-1
size: NA
CDR3: CASIGGGALNEQFF
DNA: TGTGCCAGCATTGGCGGGGGGGCCTTAAATGAGCAGTTCTTC

V: TRBV7-9
D: NA
J: TRBJ1-6
size: NA
CDR3: CASSLGTENSPLHF
DNA: TGTGCCAGCAGCTTGGGGACGGAAAATTCACCCCTCCACTTT

V: TRBV6-1
D: NA
J: TRBJ1-1
size: NA
CDR3: CASSRETTEAFF
DNA: TGTGCCAGCAGTCGGGAGACCACTGAAGCTTTCTTT

V: TRBV7-2
D: TRBD2
J: TRBJ2-7
size: NA
CDR3: CASSSTSGRYEQYF
DNA: TGTGCCAGCAGCTCCACTAGCGGGCGCTACGAGCAGTACTTC

V: TRBV6-6
D: TRBD1
J: TRBJ1-2
size: NA
CDR3: CASSYSDRGGYTF
DNA: TGTGCCAGCAGTTACTCCGACAGGGGCGGCTACACCTTC

V: TRBV5-1
D: NA
J: TRBJ2-3
size: few
CDR3: CASSKGSNTAIGTDTQYF
DNA: TGCGCCAGCAGCAAGGGTAGCAATACCGCTATTGGGACAGATACGCAGTATTTT

V: TRBV18
D: TRBD1
J: TRBJ2-6
size: NA
CDR3: CASSPPAGGYVLTF
DNA: TGTGCCAGCTCACCACCTGCAGGGGGCTACGTCCTGACTTTC

V: TRBV2
D: TRBD2
J: TRBJ2-5
size: few
CDR3: CASSEGELAGAGTQYF
DNA: TGTGCCAGCAGTGAAGGGGAACTAGCGGGGGCAGGGACCCAGTACTTC